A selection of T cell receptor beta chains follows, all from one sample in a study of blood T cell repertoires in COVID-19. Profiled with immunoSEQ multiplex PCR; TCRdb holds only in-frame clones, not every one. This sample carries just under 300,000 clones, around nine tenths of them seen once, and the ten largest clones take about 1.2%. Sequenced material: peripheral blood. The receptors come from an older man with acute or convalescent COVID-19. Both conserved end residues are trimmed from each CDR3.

ASSLHGGRNSPLH,TRBV7-9,TRBJ1-6
ASRAGGPQH,TRBV12-3/TRBV12-4,TRBJ1-5
ASSLTGQAINEQY,TRBV7-2,TRBJ2-7
ASSSTGVEAF,TRBV3-1/TRBV3-2,TRBJ1-1
ASSIKGLGNTGELF,TRBV19,TRBJ2-2
ASSLGTGIVYEQY,TRBV5-8,TRBJ2-7
ASSRGQIEAF,TRBV18,TRBJ1-1
ASSLTGVNYGYT,TRBV28,TRBJ1-2
ASSPRTGAISVYGYT,TRBV19,TRBJ1-2
ASSSWGGRLGTDTQY,TRBV7-2,TRBJ2-3
SAAGDRTGELF,TRBV29-1,TRBJ2-2
ASSPTTGLDSPLH,TRBV18,TRBJ1-6
ASSVDAGRDETQY,TRBV9,TRBJ2-5
ASSLAGPYGYT,TRBV12-3/TRBV12-4,TRBJ1-2
ATSRDLGRETQY,TRBV15,TRBJ2-5
ASSIGQANEKLF,TRBV19,TRBJ1-4
ASSHPRERDESYNEQF,TRBV4-3,TRBJ2-1
ASSIFTSGNQPQH,TRBV19,TRBJ1-5
ASSQALTGVRQPQH,TRBV4-1,TRBJ1-5
ASSFYGTGRDYGYT,TRBV7-2,TRBJ1-2
ASSLNPALGAGNTIY,TRBV28,TRBJ1-3
ASSQHFLGQGIEKLF,TRBV6-6,TRBJ1-4
ASSPRGGIGYT,TRBV6-2/TRBV6-3,TRBJ1-2
ASVPAPGVKGDEKLF,TRBV28,TRBJ1-4
ASSSQGGRYEQY,TRBV7-2,TRBJ2-7
AISEGTGGLGEAF,TRBV10-3,TRBJ1-1
ASSYSSSGANVLT,TRBV6-2/TRBV6-3,TRBJ2-6
AWSVQFSREPQH,TRBV30,TRBJ1-5
ASSQDMAGGSTDTQY,TRBV4-2,TRBJ2-3
ASSLGGFGYT,TRBV7-8,TRBJ1-2
ASSQLTGGSGNTIY,TRBV4-2,TRBJ1-3
SVEAGGTDTQY,TRBV29-1,TRBJ2-3
ASSGSGRLTDTQY,TRBV9,TRBJ2-3
ASSSGQNEKLF,TRBV28,TRBJ1-4
ASSPTGTSAYEQY,TRBV9,TRBJ2-7
ASSLVGGNEQF,TRBV14,TRBJ2-1
ASSSPGLAGGNEQF,TRBV7-9,TRBJ2-1
ASSPVVGGSNEQF,TRBV18,TRBJ2-1